This T cell receptor beta chain was recorded in a study of blood T cell repertoires in COVID-19. The trim removed 5 bases at V and 7 bases at J, leaving 6 bases unmatched. Per the germline V gene, CDR1 is KGHDR and CDR2 is SFDVKD. The CDR3 is 14 amino acids. Recovered status in Cohort 3 required two negative PCRs, clearance, or symptom resolution. Profiling relied on immunoSEQ multiplex PCR, and the TCRdb table lists in-frame clones only, not all of them. The data show approximately 250,000 clones, with almost 85% seen just once and approximately 16% held by the top ten. The TCR sequence derives from a man between 35 and 55 years old who had recovered from COVID-19. Sequences were obtained from PBMCs or T cells enriched from blood (not recorded which). This rearrangement joins TRBV24-1 to TRBJ1-5; the match to TRBD1 covers 8 bases. The CDR3, as DNA: TGTGCCACCAGTGGGACAGGGATAGAACAGCCCCAGCATTTT. Encoded protein: CATSGTGIEQPQHF.